Given below is one TCR beta chain in context. The sample originates from a study of blood T cell repertoires in COVID-19. Study background: Acute and convalescent COVID-19 specimens originated in the United States, Italy and Spain. PBMCs, B-cell-depleted T cells, or T cells were the source of the cDNA or gDNA that made up the material.

V was trimmed by 2 bases and J by 1 base, leaving 11 bases between them. The CDR3 runs to 15 residues. Germline V CDR1 and CDR2: LGHNA, YSLEER. Some clones are missing from TCRdb's copy, which holds only in-frame ones; the method was immunoSEQ multiplex PCR. Among about 110,000 clones listed, about three quarters were seen once. The clonotype was recovered from an older man with acute or convalescent COVID-19. The chain links TRBV4-3 to TRBJ2-5; D gene unclear. Sequenced input: peripheral blood. The CDR3 sequence: CASSQHFSSQETQYF. CDR3 bases: TGCGCCAGCAGCCAACACTTTAGCTCCCAAGAGACCCAGTACTTC.